Below, one T cell receptor (beta chain) is given with its context. Its target is unknown. The data are from a study of T cell repertoires and HLA-DP antigens. Study in general: CD4+ T cells were cocultured with HeLa cells expressing HLA-DP. Sorted CD137+CD4+ samples averaged 218.4 ng DNA; pre-culture CD4+ samples, 1,200 ng. Study-level findings and limits: The CD4+ repertoire was not split into naive and memory.

Method: immunoSEQ multiplex PCR; TCRdb's copy keeps in-frame clones and lacks some. The data show about 73,000 clones, with around 80% seen just once and 1.6% held by the top ten. This clonotype originated in a man aged 55-75 years in good health and CMV-seronegative. The sequenced sample was CD4+ T cells from PBMCs.

The CDR3 protein is CASSLRGQHDYGYTF. DNA for the CDR3: TGTGCCAGCAGCTTAAGGGGGCAGCATGACTATGGCTACACCTTC. The V call is TRBV7-8, the J call TRBJ1-2; 7 bases are a match to TRBD1. V shed 2 bases and J 3 bases; nucleotides not matched to a gene: 6. The CDR3 consists of 15 residues. The germline V gene has CDR1 SGHVS and CDR2 FQNEAQ.